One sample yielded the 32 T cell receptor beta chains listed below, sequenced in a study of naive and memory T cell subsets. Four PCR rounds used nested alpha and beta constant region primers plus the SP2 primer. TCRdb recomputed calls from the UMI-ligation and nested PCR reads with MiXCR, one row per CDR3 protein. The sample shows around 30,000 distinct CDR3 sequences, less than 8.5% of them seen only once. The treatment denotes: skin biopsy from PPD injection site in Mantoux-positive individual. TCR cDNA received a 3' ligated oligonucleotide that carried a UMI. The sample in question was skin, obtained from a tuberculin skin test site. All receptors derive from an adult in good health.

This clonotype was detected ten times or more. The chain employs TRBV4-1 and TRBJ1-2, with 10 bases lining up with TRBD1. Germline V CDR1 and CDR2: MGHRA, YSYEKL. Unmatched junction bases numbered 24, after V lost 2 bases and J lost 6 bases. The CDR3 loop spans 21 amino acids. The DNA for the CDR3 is TGCGCCAGCAGCCAACCTCACGGAGACAGGGGGCGCGAGGGGGTCTCGAATGGCTACACCTTC. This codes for CASSQPHGDRGREGVSNGYTF.

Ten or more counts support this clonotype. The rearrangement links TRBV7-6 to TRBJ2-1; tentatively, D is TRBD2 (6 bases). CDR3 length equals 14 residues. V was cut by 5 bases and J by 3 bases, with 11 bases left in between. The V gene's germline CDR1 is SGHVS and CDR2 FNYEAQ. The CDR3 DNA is TGTGCCAGCAGCCCGGGGGACCACTACAATGAGCAGTTCTTC. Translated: CASSPGDHYNEQFF.

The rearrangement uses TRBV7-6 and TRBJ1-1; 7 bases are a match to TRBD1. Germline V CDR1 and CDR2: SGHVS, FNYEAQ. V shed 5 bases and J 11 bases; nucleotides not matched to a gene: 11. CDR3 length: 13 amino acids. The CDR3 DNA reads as TGTGCCAGCAGCCGCGGGACAGACCCGGGGGCTTTCTTT. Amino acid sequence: CASSRGTDPGAFF.

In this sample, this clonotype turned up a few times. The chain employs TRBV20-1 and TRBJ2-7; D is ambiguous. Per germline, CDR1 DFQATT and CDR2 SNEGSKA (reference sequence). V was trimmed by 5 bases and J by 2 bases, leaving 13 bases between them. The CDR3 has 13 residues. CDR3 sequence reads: CSARSLVPYEQYF. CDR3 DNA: TGCAGTGCTCGGTCCCTAGTACCCTACGAGCAGTACTTC.

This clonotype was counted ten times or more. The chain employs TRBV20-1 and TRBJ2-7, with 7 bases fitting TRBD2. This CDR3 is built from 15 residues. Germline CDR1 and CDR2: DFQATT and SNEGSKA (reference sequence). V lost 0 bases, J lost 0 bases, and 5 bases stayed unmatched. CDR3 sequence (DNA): TGCAGTGCTAGAGAATCGCGGGGGAGCTCCTACGAGCAGTACTTC. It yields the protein CSARESRGSSYEQYF.

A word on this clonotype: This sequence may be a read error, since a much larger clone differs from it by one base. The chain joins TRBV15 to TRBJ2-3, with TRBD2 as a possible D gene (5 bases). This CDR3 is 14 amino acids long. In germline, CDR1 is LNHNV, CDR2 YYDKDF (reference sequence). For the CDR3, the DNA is TGTGCCACCAGCAGAGGGACTGGCACAGATACGCGGTATTTT. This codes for CATSRGTGTDTRYF.

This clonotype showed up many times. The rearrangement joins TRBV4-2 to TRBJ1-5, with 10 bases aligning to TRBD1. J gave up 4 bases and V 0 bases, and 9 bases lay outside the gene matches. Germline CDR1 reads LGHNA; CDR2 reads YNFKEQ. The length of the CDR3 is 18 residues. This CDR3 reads CASSQEGTGASGNQPQHF. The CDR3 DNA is TGTGCCAGCAGCCAAGAAGGGACAGGGGCATCAGGAAATCAGCCCCAGCATTTT.

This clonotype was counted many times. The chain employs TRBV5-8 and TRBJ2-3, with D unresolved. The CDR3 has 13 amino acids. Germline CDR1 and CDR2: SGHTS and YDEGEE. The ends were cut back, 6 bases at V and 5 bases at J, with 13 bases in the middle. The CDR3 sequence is CASTRLVLDTQYF. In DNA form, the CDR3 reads TGTGCCAGCACCCGGCTTGTTTTAGATACGCAGTATTTT. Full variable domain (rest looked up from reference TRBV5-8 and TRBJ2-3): EAGVTQSPTHLIKTRGQQATLRCSPISGHTSVYWYQQALGLGLQFLLWYDEGEERNRGNFPPRFSGRQFPNYSSELNVNALELEDSALYLCASTRLVLDTQYFGPGTRLTVL.

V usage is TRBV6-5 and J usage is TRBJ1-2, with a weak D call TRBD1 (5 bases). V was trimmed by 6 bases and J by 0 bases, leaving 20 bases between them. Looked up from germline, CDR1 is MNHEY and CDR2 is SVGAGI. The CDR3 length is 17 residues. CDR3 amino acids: CASSPTGTGTSNYGYTF. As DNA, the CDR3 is TGTGCCAGCAGCCCGACCGGGACTGGAACTTCTAACTATGGCTACACCTTC.

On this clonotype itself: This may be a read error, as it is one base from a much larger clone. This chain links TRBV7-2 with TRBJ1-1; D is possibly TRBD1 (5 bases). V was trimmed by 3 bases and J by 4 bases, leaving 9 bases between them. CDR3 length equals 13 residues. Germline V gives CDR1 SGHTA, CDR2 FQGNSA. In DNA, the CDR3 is TGTGCCAGCAGCTTGGACAAATGCACTGAAGCTTTCTTT. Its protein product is CASSLDKCTEAFF.

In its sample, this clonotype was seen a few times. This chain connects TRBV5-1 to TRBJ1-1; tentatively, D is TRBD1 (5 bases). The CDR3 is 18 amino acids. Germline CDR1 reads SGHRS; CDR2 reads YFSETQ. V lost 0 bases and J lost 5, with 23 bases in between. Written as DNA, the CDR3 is TGCGCCAGCAGCTTGGTTGGACACCCATCCTCCCTCGGTACTGAAGCTTTCTTT. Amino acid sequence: CASSLVGHPSSLGTEAFF.

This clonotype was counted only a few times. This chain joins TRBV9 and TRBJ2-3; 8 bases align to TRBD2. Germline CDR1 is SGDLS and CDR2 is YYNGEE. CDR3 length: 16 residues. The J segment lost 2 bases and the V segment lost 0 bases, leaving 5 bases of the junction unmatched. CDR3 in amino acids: CASSVGSSGATDTQYF. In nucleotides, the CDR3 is TGTGCCAGCAGCGTAGGGAGTAGCGGGGCCACAGATACGCAGTATTTT.

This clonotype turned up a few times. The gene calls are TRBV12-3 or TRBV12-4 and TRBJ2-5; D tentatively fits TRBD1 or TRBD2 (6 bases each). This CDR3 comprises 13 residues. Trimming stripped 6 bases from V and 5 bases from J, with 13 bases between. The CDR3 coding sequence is TGTGCCAGCAGCTTGAGGGGGGTCGAGACCCAGTACTTC. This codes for CASSLRGVETQYF.

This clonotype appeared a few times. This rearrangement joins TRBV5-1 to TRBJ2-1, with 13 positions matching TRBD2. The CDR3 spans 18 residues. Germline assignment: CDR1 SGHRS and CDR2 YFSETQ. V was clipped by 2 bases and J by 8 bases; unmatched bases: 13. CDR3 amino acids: CASSFGLAGVLVMDEQFF. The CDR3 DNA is TGCGCCAGCAGCTTCGGACTAGCGGGGGTCTTGGTTATGGATGAGCAGTTCTTC.

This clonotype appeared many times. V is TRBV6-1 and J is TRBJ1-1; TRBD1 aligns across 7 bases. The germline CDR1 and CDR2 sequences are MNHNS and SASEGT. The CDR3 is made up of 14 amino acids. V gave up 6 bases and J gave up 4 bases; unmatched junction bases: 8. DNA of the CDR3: TGTGCCAGCAGACCAATGGCAGGGGGCACTGAAGCTTTCTTT. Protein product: CASRPMAGGTEAFF.

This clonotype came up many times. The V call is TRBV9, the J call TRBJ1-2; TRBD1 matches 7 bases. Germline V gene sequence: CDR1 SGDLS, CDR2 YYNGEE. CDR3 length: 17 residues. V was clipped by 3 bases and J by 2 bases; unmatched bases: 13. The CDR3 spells CASSEQTQGTANYGYTF. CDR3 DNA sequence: TGTGCCAGCAGCGAACAAACACAGGGGACGGCCAACTATGGCTACACCTTC. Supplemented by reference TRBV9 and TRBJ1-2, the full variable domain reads DSGVTQTPKHLITATGQRVTLRCSPRSGDLSVYWYQQSLDQGLQFLIQYYNGEERAKGNILERFSAQQFPDLHSELNLSSLELGDSALYFCASSEQTQGTANYGYTFGSGTRLTVV.

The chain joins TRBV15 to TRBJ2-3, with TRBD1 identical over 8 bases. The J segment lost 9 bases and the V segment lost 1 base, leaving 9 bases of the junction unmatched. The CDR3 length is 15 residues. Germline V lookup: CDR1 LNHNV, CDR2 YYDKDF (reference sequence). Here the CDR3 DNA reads TGTGCCACCAGCAGAGCAGGGGGCTCTGAGTCGACGCAGTATTTT. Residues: CATSRAGGSESTQYF.

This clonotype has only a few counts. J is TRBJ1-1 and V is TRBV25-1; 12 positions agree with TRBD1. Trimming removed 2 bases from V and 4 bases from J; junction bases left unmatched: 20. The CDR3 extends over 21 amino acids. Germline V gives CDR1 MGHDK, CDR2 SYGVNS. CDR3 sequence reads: CASSETQVTGTGGAYSTEAFF. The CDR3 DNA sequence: TGTGCCAGCAGTGAAACTCAAGTCACGGGGACAGGGGGCGCTTATAGCACTGAAGCTTTCTTT.

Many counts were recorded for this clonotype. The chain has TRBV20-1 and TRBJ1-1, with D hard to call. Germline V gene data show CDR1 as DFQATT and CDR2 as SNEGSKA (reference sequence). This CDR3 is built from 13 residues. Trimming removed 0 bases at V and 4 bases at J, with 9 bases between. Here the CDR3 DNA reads TGCAGTGCTAGAGATGGTAGAGCCACTGAAGCTTTCTTT. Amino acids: CSARDGRATEAFF.

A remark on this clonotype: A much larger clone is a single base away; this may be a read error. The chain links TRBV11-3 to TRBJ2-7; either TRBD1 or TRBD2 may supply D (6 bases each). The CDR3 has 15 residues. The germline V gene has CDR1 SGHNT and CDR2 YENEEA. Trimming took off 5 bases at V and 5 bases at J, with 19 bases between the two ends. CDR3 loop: CASSLLLPGGDEQYF. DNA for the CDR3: TGTGCCAGCAGCCTCCTTCTCCCCGGGGGCGACGAGCAGTACTTC.

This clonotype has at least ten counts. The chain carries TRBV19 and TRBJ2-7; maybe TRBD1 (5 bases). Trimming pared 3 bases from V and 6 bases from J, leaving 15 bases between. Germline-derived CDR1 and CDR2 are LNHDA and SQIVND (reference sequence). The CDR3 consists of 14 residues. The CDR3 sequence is CASSISRQSFEQYF. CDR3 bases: TGTGCCAGTAGTATCTCTCGACAGTCTTTCGAGCAGTACTTC. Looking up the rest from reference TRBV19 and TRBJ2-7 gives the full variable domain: DGGITQSPKYLFRKEGQNVTLSCEQNLNHDAMYWYRQDPGQGLRLIYYSQIVNDFQKGDIAEGYSVSREKKESFPLTVTSAQKNPTAFYLCASSISRQSFEQYFGPGTRLTVT.

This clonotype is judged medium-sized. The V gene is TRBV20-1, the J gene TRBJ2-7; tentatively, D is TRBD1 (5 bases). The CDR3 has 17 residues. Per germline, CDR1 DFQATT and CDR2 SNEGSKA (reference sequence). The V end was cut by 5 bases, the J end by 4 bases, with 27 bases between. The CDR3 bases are TGCAGTGCTCAGATGCTCCAGGGATCTCCTGTGGGATACGAGCAGTACTTC. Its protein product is CSAQMLQGSPVGYEQYF.

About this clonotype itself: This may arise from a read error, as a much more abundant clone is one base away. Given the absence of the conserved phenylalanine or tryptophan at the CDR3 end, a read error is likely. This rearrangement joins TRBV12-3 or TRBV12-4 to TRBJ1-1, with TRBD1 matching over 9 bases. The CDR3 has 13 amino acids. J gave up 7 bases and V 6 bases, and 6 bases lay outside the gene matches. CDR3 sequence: CASRWTGVDEAFL. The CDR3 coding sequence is TGTGCCAGCAGGTGGACAGGGGTAGATGAAGCTTTCCTT.

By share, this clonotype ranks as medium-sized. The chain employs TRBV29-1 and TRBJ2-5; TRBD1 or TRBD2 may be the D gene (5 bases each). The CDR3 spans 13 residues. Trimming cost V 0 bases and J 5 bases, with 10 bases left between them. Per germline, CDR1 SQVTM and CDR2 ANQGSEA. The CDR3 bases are TGCAGCGTTGAAGATGGGGGAGTGGAGACCCAGTACTTC. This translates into CSVEDGGVETQYF.

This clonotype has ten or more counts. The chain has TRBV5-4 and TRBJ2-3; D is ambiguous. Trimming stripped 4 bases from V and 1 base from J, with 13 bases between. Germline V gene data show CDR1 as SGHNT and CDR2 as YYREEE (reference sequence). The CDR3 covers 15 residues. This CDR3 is CASSLLGTGTDTQYF. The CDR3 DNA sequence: TGTGCCAGCAGCCTTCTAGGCACCGGCACAGATACGCAGTATTTT.

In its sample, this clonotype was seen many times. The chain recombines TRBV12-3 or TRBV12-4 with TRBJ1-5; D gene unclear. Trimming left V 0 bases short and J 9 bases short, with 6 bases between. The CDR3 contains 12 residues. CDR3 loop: CASSLAIAPQHF. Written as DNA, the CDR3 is TGTGCCAGCAGTTTAGCGATCGCGCCCCAGCATTTT.

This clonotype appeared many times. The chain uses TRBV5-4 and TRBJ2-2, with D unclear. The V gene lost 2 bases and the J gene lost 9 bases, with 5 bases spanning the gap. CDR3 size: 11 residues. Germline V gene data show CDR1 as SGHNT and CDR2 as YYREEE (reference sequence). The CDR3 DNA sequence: TGTGCCAGCAGCTTTGGCAGGGAGCTGTTTTTT. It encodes CASSFGRELFF.

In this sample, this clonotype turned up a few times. The CDR3 DNA reads TGTGCCAGCAGCTTAGTCGGGTCAGGTCAAGAGACCCAGTACTTC. Amino acids: CASSLVGSGQETQYF. The chain couples TRBV7-9 to TRBJ2-5; D call uncertain. The germline gives CDR1 SEHNR, CDR2 FQNEAQ (reference sequence). The CDR3 runs 15 residues. Trimming stripped 1 base from V and 2 bases from J, with 11 bases between.

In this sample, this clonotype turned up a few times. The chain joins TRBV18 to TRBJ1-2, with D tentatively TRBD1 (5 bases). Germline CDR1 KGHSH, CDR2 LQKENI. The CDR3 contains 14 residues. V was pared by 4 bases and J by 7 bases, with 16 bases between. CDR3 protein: CASSRSKGFPGYTF. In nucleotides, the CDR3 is TGTGCCAGCTCACGTTCGAAGGGGTTCCCTGGCTACACCTTC.

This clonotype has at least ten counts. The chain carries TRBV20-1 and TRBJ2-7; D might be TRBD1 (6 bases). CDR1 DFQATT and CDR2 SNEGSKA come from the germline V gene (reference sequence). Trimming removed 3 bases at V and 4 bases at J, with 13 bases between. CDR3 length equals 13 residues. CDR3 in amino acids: CSASGQRSYEQYF. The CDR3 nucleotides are TGCAGTGCTAGCGGACAGCGTAGTTACGAGCAGTACTTC.

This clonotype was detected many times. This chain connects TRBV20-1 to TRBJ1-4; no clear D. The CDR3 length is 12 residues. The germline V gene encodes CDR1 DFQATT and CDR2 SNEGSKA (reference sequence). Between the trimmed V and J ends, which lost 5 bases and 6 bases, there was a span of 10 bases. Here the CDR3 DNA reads TGCAGTGCTCCGGACCGGGATGAAAAACTGTTTTTT. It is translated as CSAPDRDEKLFF.

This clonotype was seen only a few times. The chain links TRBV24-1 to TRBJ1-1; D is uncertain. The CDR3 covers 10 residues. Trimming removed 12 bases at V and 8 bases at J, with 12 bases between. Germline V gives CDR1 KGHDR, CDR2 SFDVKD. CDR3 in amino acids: CAPTAEEAFF. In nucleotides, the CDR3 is TGTGCCCCTACCGCGGAGGAAGCTTTCTTT.